The entry below describes one T cell receptor (beta chain). Only in-frame clones appear in the TCRdb table, and some are missing; sequencing was by immunoSEQ multiplex PCR. The table includes roughly 310,000 clones, 89% detected once. The germline gives CDR1 SGHAT, CDR2 FQNNGV. V lost 5 bases and J lost 7; bases outside the gene matches: 9. There are 14 residues in the CDR3. These data are taken from a study of blood T cell repertoires in COVID-19. On the study more broadly: The study drew acute and convalescent COVID-19 samples from the United States, Italy and Spain.

Sequenced sample: PBMCs or T cells enriched from blood (not recorded which). The receptor was isolated from a woman between 40 and 50 years old who had recovered from COVID-19. The V call is TRBV11-2, the J call TRBJ2-7; 9 bases match TRBD1. The CDR3 protein is CASSTWDRVGEQYF. In DNA form, the CDR3 reads TGTGCCAGCAGCACCTGGGACAGGGTGGGGGAGCAGTACTTC.